Each of the 20 T cell receptor beta chains below was sequenced from the same sample in a study of T cell clones after liver transplantation. The protocol was immunoSEQ multiplex PCR, while the TCRdb copy is restricted to in-frame clones and leaves out a portion. The data show more than 7,000 clones, approximately 82% seen once. Here the sequenced sample was CD8+ T cells from blood, taken at the 22-month timepoint. Receptors originate from a human patient who received a liver transplant. The T cells may come from the graft donor.

V gene TRBV2 combines with J gene TRBJ2-5; 8 positions match TRBD2. The CDR3 consists of 17 residues. Per the germline V gene, CDR1 is SNHLY and CDR2 is FYNNEI. With V trimmed by 2 bases and J by 3 bases, 11 bases remained unmatched. As DNA, the CDR3 is TGTGCCAGCAGTGAAAACAGGAGGGGACTAGGAAAAGAGACCCAGTACTTC. Translated: CASSENRRGLGKETQYF.

CDR3 in DNA: TGCAGCGTACGAGCGGGACAGGGCTCCTACGAGCAGTACTTC. This codes for CSVRAGQGSYEQYF. This chain joins TRBV29-1 and TRBJ2-7; TRBD1 agrees at 9 bases. Trimming took 6 bases from V and 0 from J; bases not matched to a gene: 6. Germline V CDR1 and CDR2: SQVTM, ANQGSEA. The CDR3 totals 14 residues.

The gene calls are TRBV27 and TRBJ1-1; D gene uncertain. This CDR3 contains 13 residues. V was trimmed by 4 bases and J by 0 bases, leaving 6 bases between them. Germline V gives CDR1 MNHEY, CDR2 SMNVEV (reference sequence). The CDR3 reads CASSWTVNTEAFF. DNA for the CDR3: TGTGCCAGCAGTTGGACGGTGAACACTGAAGCTTTCTTT.

The genes are TRBV9 and TRBJ1-4; D is uncertain. V was pared by 0 bases and J by 8 bases, with 20 bases between. Germline values: CDR1 SGDLS, CDR2 YYNGEE. This CDR3 has 17 residues. The CDR3 sequence is CASSVEDSLKALEKLFF. DNA for the CDR3: TGTGCCAGCAGCGTAGAGGACTCTCTTAAGGCCTTGGAAAAACTGTTTTTT.

This chain uses TRBV19 with TRBJ2-1; 7 bases are a match to TRBD2. The trim removed 3 bases at V and 9 bases at J, leaving 2 bases unmatched. In germline, CDR1 is LNHDA, CDR2 SQIVND (reference sequence). The CDR3 spans 12 residues. The CDR3 DNA reads TGTGCCAGTAGTATTGGGAGGGCTGAGCAGTTCTTC. Residues: CASSIGRAEQFF.

The chain couples TRBV7-8 to TRBJ2-7; possibly TRBD1 for D (6 bases). V lost 0 bases and J 0 bases, leaving 12 bases between the germline ends. The CDR3 runs 16 residues. The germline CDR1 and CDR2 sequences are SGHVS and FQNEAQ. For the CDR3, the DNA is TGTGCCAGCAGCTTAGCGAGACAGGCTCCCTCCTACGAGCAGTACTTC. Protein: CASSLARQAPSYEQYF. Complete variable domain (other parts from reference TRBV7-8 and TRBJ2-7): GAGVSQSPRYKVAKRGQDVALRCDPISGHVSLFWYQQALGQGPEFLTYFQNEAQLDKSGLPSDRFFAERPEGSVSTLKIQRTQQEDSAVYLCASSLARQAPSYEQYFGPGTRLTVT.

This clone is medium-sized (0.01 to 0.1%) in the sample. The J gene is TRBJ1-6, the V gene TRBV27, with 8 bases fitting TRBD1. The CDR3 extends over 15 amino acids. With V trimmed by 2 bases and J by 9 bases, 6 bases remained unmatched. Looked up from germline, CDR1 is MNHEY and CDR2 is SMNVEV (reference sequence). The DNA for the CDR3 is TGTGCCAGCAGTTTAGGGCCAGGGGGCGGTTCACCCCTCCACTTT. This encodes CASSLGPGGGSPLHF.

The count of this clone is one. The chain recombines TRBV27 with TRBJ2-3; D is uncertain. This CDR3 has 13 residues. Germline V gene sequence: CDR1 MNHEY, CDR2 SMNVEV (reference sequence). V lost 0 bases and J lost 11, with 12 bases in between. The CDR3 DNA sequence: TGTGCCAGCAGTTTATCCCACGTATACGAGCAGTATTTT. This encodes CASSLSHVYEQYF.

This clone is categorized as medium-sized. This chain links TRBV7-6 with TRBJ2-5; 10 bases fit TRBD2. The V gene end was trimmed by 2 bases and the J gene end by 4 bases; junction bases not matched to a gene: 7. CDR3 size: 16 residues. CDR1 and CDR2 (germline): SGHVS, FNYEAQ. The CDR3 loop reads CASSLTQRGGRETQYF. For the CDR3, the DNA is TGTGCCAGCAGCTTAACCCAGCGGGGGGGCCGAGAGACCCAGTACTTC.

The V call is TRBV4-1, the J call TRBJ1-1, with no clear D. Looked up from germline, CDR1 is MGHRA and CDR2 is YSYEKL. Trimming took off 0 bases at V and 5 bases at J, with 13 bases between the two ends. The CDR3 runs to 15 residues. CDR3 residues: CASSQDGGGITEAFF. The CDR3 bases are TGCGCCAGCAGCCAAGACGGTGGAGGGATTACTGAAGCTTTCTTT.

J is TRBJ2-3 and V is TRBV11-2; the match to TRBD1 covers 9 bases. V shed 1 base, J shed 5 bases, and the junction held 13 bases outside the gene matches. CDR1 is SGHAT, CDR2 FQNNGV, per germline. The CDR3 spans 18 residues. The CDR3 spells CASSLGKSGTGLLDTQYF. The CDR3 DNA is TGTGCCAGCAGCTTAGGGAAATCCGGGACAGGGTTGTTAGATACGCAGTATTTT.

This sequence joins TRBV27 and TRBJ2-2; 10 nucleotides line up with TRBD1. The CDR3 runs 13 residues. The J segment lost 7 bases and the V segment lost 6 bases, leaving 2 bases of the junction unmatched. The germline gives CDR1 MNHEY, CDR2 SMNVEV (reference sequence). This chain's CDR3 is CASRGQGFGELFF. The CDR3 DNA reads TGTGCCAGCAGGGGACAGGGGTTCGGGGAGCTGTTTTTT.

The rearrangement uses TRBV4-1 and TRBJ2-6, with TRBD1 matching 7 bases. The V gene end was trimmed by 7 bases and the J gene end by 0 bases; junction bases not matched to a gene: 9. The CDR3 runs to 17 residues. CDR1 and CDR2 (germline): MGHRA, YSYEKL. CDR3 in amino acids: CASKGQDLFSGANVLTF. The DNA of the CDR3 is TGCGCCAGCAAAGGACAGGACTTATTCTCTGGGGCCAACGTCCTGACTTTC.

The V call is TRBV29-1, the J call TRBJ1-1, with D possibly being TRBD1 (6 bases). CDR3 length: 15 residues. V shed 7 bases and J shed 5 bases, with 23 bases lying between them. Per germline, CDR1 SQVTM and CDR2 ANQGSEA. In DNA, the CDR3 is TGCAGCGGATGGACATTCACAGGGATAAGAACTGAAGCTTTCTTT. This translates into CSGWTFTGIRTEAFF.

The chain combines TRBV4-1 with TRBJ2-3, with D hard to call. CDR3 size: 13 residues. The V gene lost 6 bases and the J gene lost 4 bases, with 11 bases spanning the gap. CDR1 MGHRA and CDR2 YSYEKL come from the germline V gene. The CDR3 DNA sequence: TGCGCCAGCAGTCTAGGACCTGCAGATACGCAGTATTTT. Translated, it gives CASSLGPADTQYF.

The chain recombines TRBV5-4 with TRBJ1-1; D is unclear. V lost 2 bases, J lost 1 base, and 9 bases lay in between. Per germline, CDR1 SGHNT and CDR2 YYREEE (reference sequence). The CDR3 contains 14 residues. The CDR3 protein is CASSLERTNTEAFF. The CDR3 DNA follows: TGTGCCAGCAGCTTAGAGCGTACGAACACTGAAGCTTTCTTT.

This clone was detected once. This rearrangement joins TRBV6-5 to TRBJ1-1; possibly TRBD1 for D (6 bases). This CDR3 spans 15 amino acids. The V gene's germline CDR1 is MNHEY and CDR2 SVGAGI. Trimming shortened V by 9 bases and J by 2 bases, and 19 bases separated the two germline ends. Here the CDR3 DNA reads TGTGCCAGTCAAAAGGTGGACAGCCTCAACACTGAAGCTTTCTTT. Translating gives CASQKVDSLNTEAFF.

The rearrangement uses TRBV5-4 and TRBJ2-2, with 8 bases identical to TRBD2. The CDR3 is 17 residues long. The germline V gene encodes CDR1 SGHNT and CDR2 YYREEE (reference sequence). Trimming at V came to 6 bases and at J to 5 bases, leaving 15 bases not matched to a gene. The CDR3 reads CASIRTPGGPETGELFF. CDR3 bases: TGTGCCAGCATCCGGACCCCGGGGGGGCCTGAGACCGGGGAGCTGTTTTTT.

This chain connects TRBV6-1 to TRBJ2-1, with D maybe TRBD2 (6 bases). The germline V gene has CDR1 MNHNS and CDR2 SASEGT. Trimming took off 3 bases at V and 0 bases at J, with 12 bases between the two ends. This CDR3 contains 16 residues. The CDR3 DNA is TGTGCCAGCAGTGAGGGACTCTATACCTCCTACAATGAGCAGTTCTTC. It is translated as CASSEGLYTSYNEQFF.

This chain connects TRBV9 to TRBJ1-4, with 7 bases lining up with TRBD1. J was trimmed by 7 bases and V by 4 bases; bases with no gene match: 7. This CDR3 comprises 14 residues. Germline loops: CDR1 SGDLS, CDR2 YYNGEE. The CDR3 nucleotides are TGTGCCAGCAGCCAGGAGACAGGGAGTGAAAAACTGTTTTTT. Translation gives CASSQETGSEKLFF.